A selection of T cell receptor beta chains follows, all from one sample in a study of tumor-infiltrating lymphocytes in oesophageal squamous cell carcinoma. TCRdb reprocessed the PCR reads with MiXCR, giving one entry per CDR3 protein. The sample records 15,000 to 25,000 distinct CDR3 sequences, around 40% being singletons. The sample comprised esophageal tumor tissue. Receptors originate from a male donor with esophageal squamous cell carcinoma. Both conserved end residues are part of each CDR3. D genes are given only for firm matches. Only part of the rows carry a size: once, few, many, or a class if the clone is expanded.

V	D	J	size	CDR3	DNA
TRBV10-2	TRBD2	TRBJ2-1	.	CASSDRTSGYNEQFF	TGCGCCAGCAGTGACCGGACTAGCGGCTACAATGAGCAGTTCTTC
TRBV7-3	.	TRBJ2-1	once	CASSPVGAEQFF	TGTGCCAGCAGCCCTGTGGGAGCGGAGCAGTTCTTC
TRBV7-6	TRBD2	TRBJ2-3	.	CASSREIAGTDTQYF	TGTGCCAGCAGCCGGGAAATAGCGGGAACAGATACGCAGTATTTT
TRBV7-6	.	TRBJ1-4	.	CASSLSIGPNEKLFF	TGTGCTAGCAGCTTATCTATTGGCCCTAATGAAAAACTGTTTTTT
TRBV7-9	TRBD1	TRBJ1-2	once	CASSMDGRQGALGYTF	TGTGCCAGCAGCATGGACGGAAGACAGGGGGCGCTTGGCTACACCTTC
TRBV13	TRBD2	TRBJ2-7	.	CASSLPSSGSYEQYF	TGTGCCAGCAGCTTACCCTCTAGCGGGAGTTACGAGCAGTACTTC
TRBV5-6	TRBD2	TRBJ2-4	.	CASSTLARFTDTQYF	TGTGCCAGCAGCACACTAGCGCGGTTCACAGATACGCAGTACTTC
TRBV11-2	TRBD2	TRBJ2-3	.	CASSRGLAGGHDTQYF	TGTGCCAGCAGCAGAGGACTAGCGGGAGGGCACGACACGCAGTATTTT
TRBV12-3/TRBV12-4	.	TRBJ2-1	medium-sized	CASSTPGLLYNEQFF	TGTGCCAGCAGTACTCCGGGACTGTTATACAATGAGCAGTTCTTC
TRBV27	.	TRBJ2-7	many	CASSLFSGVEQYF	TGTGCCAGCAGTCTCTTCAGTGGGGTCGAGCAGTACTTC
TRBV11-1	.	TRBJ2-6	many	CASSLVMGTSGANVLTF	TGTGCCAGCAGCTTGGTCATGGGAACCTCTGGGGCCAACGTCCTGACTTTC
TRBV7-2	TRBD2	TRBJ2-3	.	CASNYPRTSGTYTQYF	TGTGCCAGCAACTACCCTAGGACTAGCGGGACCTATACGCAGTATTTT
TRBV19	TRBD1	TRBJ2-7	few	CASSRTGDLFYEQYF	TGTGCCAGTAGTAGGACAGGGGATTTGTTCTACGAGCAGTACTTC
TRBV6-1	TRBD2	TRBJ2-5	.	CASSEASGGQETQYF	TGTGCCAGCAGTGAAGCTAGCGGGGGCCAAGAGACCCAGTACTTC
TRBV13	.	TRBJ2-3	few	CASSRDPRTDTQYF	TGTGCCAGCAGCCGGGACCCCCGCACAGATACGCAGTATTTT
TRBV6-2/TRBV6-3	TRBD2	TRBJ2-1	once	CVSRQLAGGPVEQFF	TGTGTCAGCCGCCAACTAGCGGGAGGGCCGGTTGAGCAGTTCTTC
TRBV12-3/TRBV12-4	.	TRBJ1-1	many	CASSSKGNTEAFF	TGTGCCAGCAGTTCTAAGGGGAACACTGAAGCTTTCTTT
TRBV5-5	.	TRBJ2-7	many	CASSVRPWAGYEQYF	TGTGCCAGCAGCGTGCGTCCTTGGGCCGGCTACGAGCAGTACTTC
TRBV7-3	.	TRBJ2-6	once	CASSLSIGEQISGANVLTF	TGTGCCAGCAGCTTATCCATAGGGGAGCAGATCTCTGGGGCCAACGTCCTGACTTTC
TRBV7-2	.	TRBJ2-7	few	CASSSGTETYEQYF	TGTGCCAGCAGCTCAGGGACGGAGACCTACGAGCAGTACTTC
TRBV28	.	TRBJ2-5	many	CASSWPDQETQYF	TGTGCCAGCAGTTGGCCAGACCAAGAGACCCAGTACTTC
TRBV7-6	.	TRBJ2-1	.	CASSVGSNNEQFF	TGTGCCAGCAGCGTCGGGAGCAACAATGAGCAGTTCTTC
TRBV11-3	TRBD2	TRBJ2-1	few	CASSLDGTSGYNEQFF	TGTGCCAGCAGCTTAGATGGGACTAGTGGCTACAATGAGCAGTTCTTC
TRBV10-3	.	TRBJ2-7	many	CAISDWGLGSYEQYF	TGTGCCATCAGTGATTGGGGCCTCGGGTCCTACGAGCAGTACTTC
TRBV12-3/TRBV12-4	TRBD1	TRBJ2-7	.	CASSLRRTGGLNEQYF	TGTGCCAGCAGTTTACGGAGGACAGGGGGCCTCAATGAGCAGTACTTC
TRBV12-3/TRBV12-4	TRBD1	TRBJ2-7	many	CASSRTGQGEQYF	TGTGCCAGCAGTCGGACAGGGCAAGGCGAGCAGTACTTC
TRBV7-2	TRBD1	TRBJ2-3	.	CASSGKGAIFTQYF	TGTGCCAGCAGCGGGAAGGGGGCAATATTTACGCAGTATTTT
TRBV11-2	.	TRBJ2-7	.	CASSLDHSGSYEQYF	TGTGCCAGCAGCTTAGATCATAGCGGATCCTACGAGCAGTACTTC
TRBV7-2	.	TRBJ2-1	.	CASSLLGGSYNEQFF	TGTGCCAGCAGCTTACTGGGGGGCTCCTACAATGAGCAGTTCTTC
TRBV10-3	.	TRBJ2-7	many	CAISDPQAGIKQYF	TGTGCCATCAGTGACCCTCAAGCCGGGATAAAGCAGTACTTC
TRBV6-1	.	TRBJ1-1	medium-sized	CASFDLGRLNTEAFF	TGTGCCAGTTTCGATCTGGGGAGACTGAACACTGAAGCTTTCTTT
TRBV6-1	TRBD2	TRBJ2-1	many	CASTQPGLAYNEQFF	TGTGCCAGCACCCAGCCGGGACTAGCTTACAATGAGCAGTTCTTC
TRBV10-3	.	TRBJ1-1	.	CAISGERTVAPHSEAFF	TGTGCCATCAGTGGCGAGCGCACAGTGGCCCCTCACTCTGAAGCTTTCTTT
TRBV9	.	TRBJ2-5	many	CASSLGQIGETQYF	TGTGCCAGCAGCTTAGGACAGATTGGAGAGACCCAGTACTTC
TRBV7-9	TRBD1	TRBJ2-1	.	CASRREGAEQFF	TGTGCCAGCAGAAGAGAGGGGGCTGAGCAGTTCTTC
TRBV7-8	.	TRBJ2-7	.	CASSFEGFFTEQYF	TGTGCCAGCAGCTTTGAAGGGTTTTTCACCGAGCAGTACTTC
TRBV7-2	TRBD1	TRBJ1-1	medium-sized	CASSFGGQGLNTEAFF	TGTGCCAGCAGCTTCGGGGGACAGGGATTGAACACTGAAGCTTTCTTT
TRBV7-2	TRBD1	TRBJ2-1	few	CASSWGQTNEQFF	TGTGCCAGCAGCTGGGGACAGACAAATGAGCAGTTCTTC
TRBV11-2	TRBD2	TRBJ2-5	.	CASRNSGRATYNEQYF	TGTGCCAGCAGGAATAGCGGGAGGGCCACGTACAATGAGCAGTACTTC
TRBV6-1	.	TRBJ2-4	many	CASRILGGHGKNIQYF	TGTGCCAGCAGGATTTTGGGCGGTCATGGCAAAAACATTCAGTACTTC
TRBV7-2	.	TRBJ1-2	.	CASSPTGYGYTF	TGTGCCAGCAGCCCAACAGGCTATGGCTACACCTTC
TRBV10-3	TRBD2	TRBJ2-1	few	CAISEIAGDGDNEQFF	TGTGCCATCAGTGAAATAGCGGGAGACGGCGACAATGAGCAGTTTTTC
TRBV7-8	TRBD1	TRBJ2-7	medium-sized	CASSLGQGIEVRLYEQYF	TGTGCCAGCAGCTTAGGACAGGGAATTGAGGTCCGCCTCTACGAGCAGTACTTC
TRBV10-3	.	TRBJ2-5	.	CAISDSGGGETQYF	TGTGCCATCAGTGATTCCGGTGGGGGGGAGACCCAGTACTTC
TRBV2	.	TRBJ2-5	.	CASSEMAQETQYF	TGTGCCAGCAGTGAAATGGCTCAAGAGACCCAGTACTTC
TRBV7-6	TRBD2	TRBJ2-1	.	CASSLDPSGYNEQFF	TGTGCCAGCAGCTTAGACCCTAGCGGATACAATGAGCAGTTCTTC
TRBV20-1	.	TRBJ2-5	many	CSARSLDNNEQYF	TGCAGTGCTAGGAGCCTAGATAACAATGAGCAGTACTTC
TRBV6-1	TRBD1	TRBJ2-1	few	CASSEPGQGAYNEQFF	TGTGCCAGCAGCGAACCCGGACAGGGGGCCTACAATGAGCAGTTCTTC
TRBV7-4	.	TRBJ2-1	.	CASSHRDTLAEQFF	TGTGCCAGCAGCCACCGGGACACCCTCGCCGAGCAGTTCTTC
TRBV12-3/TRBV12-4	.	TRBJ1-5	few	CASSLGEGPQHF	TGTGCCAGCAGCCTGGGAGAAGGTCCCCAGCATTTT
TRBV19	.	TRBJ2-5	.	CASSIGLGRETQYF	TGTGCCAGTAGTATAGGCCTAGGGAGAGAGACCCAGTACTTC
TRBV28	.	TRBJ2-5	many	CASSLPRTQTQYF	TGTGCCAGCAGTTTACCACGAACACAGACCCAGTACTTC
TRBV5-1	.	TRBJ1-4	many	CASSLVPPQGKGNEKLFF	TGCGCCAGCAGCTTGGTCCCCCCTCAGGGGAAGGGTAATGAAAAACTGTTTTTT
TRBV6-2/TRBV6-3	.	TRBJ2-5	.	CASSWGPSSVEQYF	TGTGCCAGCAGTTGGGGGCCTTCATCGGTTGAGCAGTACTTC
TRBV18	TRBD1	TRBJ2-7	many	CASSPDRPYEQYF	TGTGCCAGCTCACCGGACAGGCCCTACGAGCAGTACTTC
TRBV7-4	TRBD2	TRBJ2-7	.	CASSLVRQRAGELKSSYNEQYF	TGTGCCAGCAGCTTAGTCAGACAGAGAGCGGGAGAGCTCAAGAGCTCCTACAATGAGCAGTACTTC
TRBV7-7	.	TRBJ2-5	.	CASSLQGGGGTQYF	TGTGCTAGCAGCTTGCAGGGAGGCGGAGGGACCCAGTACTTC
TRBV29-1	.	TRBJ1-2	few	CSVEDPVQGSKGGYTF	TGCAGCGTTGAAGATCCTGTACAGGGATCGAAAGGAGGCTACACCTTC